This T cell receptor (beta chain) was documented in a study of response to subunit inactivated influenza vaccine. General study findings and limits: T cells newly recruited by each seasonal influenza vaccination are few, the authors suggested.

This CDR3 spans 13 amino acids. V was pared by 11 bases and J by 2 bases, with 14 bases between. Germline V CDR1 and CDR2: ENHRY, SYGVKD. This clonotype was detected ten times or more. Its target is unknown. TCRdb passed the RT-PCR reads through MiXCR, listing each CDR3 protein once. The table records under 750,000 distinct CDR3 sequences, 12% of them present only once. The specimen was PBMCs from blood, collected on the day of vaccination. The receptor's source is a man between 50 and 59 years old who received an inactivated influenza vaccine. The chain carries TRBV10-3 and TRBJ2-3; the D gene is possibly TRBD2 (6 bases). The CDR3 region is CAAGGDNTDTQYF. The CDR3 DNA reads as TGTGCCGCCGGAGGGGATAACACAGATACGCAGTATTTT.